The 21 T cell receptor beta chains below come from one sample, sequenced in a study of sequential checkpoint blockade in melanoma. Specified treatment: randomized to nivolumab then ipilimumab (arm A) or the reverse (arm B). Some clones are missing from TCRdb's copy, which holds only in-frame ones; the method was immunoSEQ multiplex PCR. Here the sample spans 20,000 to 25,000 clones, around 86% being singletons. Sequenced here: CD8+ T cells sorted from blood (inferred from file names), sampled from a patient given nivolumab and ipilimumab in sequence. These TCRs come from a human donor with melanoma.

This clone was seen a single time. The V gene is TRBV2, the J gene TRBJ2-7, with D maybe TRBD2 (6 bases). CDR3 length: 14 residues. Germline V CDR1 and CDR2: SNHLY, FYNNEI. V dropped 4 bases and J dropped 0 bases, with 10 bases sitting between them. The CDR3 region is CASSGPSVSYEQYF. The CDR3 DNA reads TGTGCCAGCAGTGGCCCTAGCGTCTCCTACGAGCAGTACTTC.

This chain connects TRBV5-1 to TRBJ2-5; 8 bases line up with TRBD2. The germline V gene encodes CDR1 SGHRS and CDR2 YFSETQ. V lost 1 base and J lost 3; bases outside the gene matches: 5. The CDR3 is 15 residues long. The CDR3: CASSLLSGGKETQYF. The CDR3 DNA reads TGCGCCAGCAGCTTGCTAAGCGGGGGAAAAGAGACCCAGTACTTC. Filled out from reference TRBV5-1 and TRBJ2-5, the complete variable domain reads KAGVTQTPRYLIKTRGQQVTLSCSPISGHRSVSWYQQTPGQGLQFLFEYFSETQRNKGNFPGRFSGRQFSNSRSEMNVSTLELGDSALYLCASSLLSGGKETQYFGPGTRLLVL.

The chain couples TRBV10-1 to TRBJ1-6; no firm D call. Germline assignment: CDR1 WNHNN and CDR2 SYGVQD (reference sequence). Trimming took off 8 bases at V and 13 bases at J, with 6 bases between the two ends. CDR3 length: 9 amino acids. The CDR3 DNA follows: TGCGCCAGCCGAGATCCCCTCCACTTT. Its protein is CASRDPLHF.

The chain is built from TRBV19 and TRBJ2-1, with D perhaps matching TRBD2 (6 bases). Germline CDR1 is LNHDA and CDR2 is SQIVND (reference sequence). This CDR3 is built from 13 residues. V gave up 9 bases and J gave up 3 bases, with 12 bases separating them. The CDR3 spells CARPRGIYNEQFF. The CDR3 DNA sequence: TGTGCCAGGCCGCGGGGTATCTACAATGAGCAGTTCTTC.

The CDR3 sequence is CASSHHPGQGRETQYF. The CDR3 DNA reads as TGCGCCAGCAGCCATCATCCGGGACAGGGGAGGGAGACCCAGTACTTC. This chain joins TRBV4-3 and TRBJ2-5; 10 positions agree with TRBD1. Germline-derived CDR1 and CDR2 are LGHNA and YSLEER. The length of the CDR3 is 16 residues. Germline trimming cut 3 bases from V and 5 bases from J; bases unmatched to any gene: 9.

The chain employs TRBV4-1 and TRBJ2-1, with no clear D. The germline V and J ends were trimmed by 1 base and 0 bases, with 10 bases remaining between them. There are 16 residues in the CDR3. Germline assignment: CDR1 MGHRA and CDR2 YSYEKL. The CDR3 DNA reads TGCGCCAGCAGCCAAGGCCAGGCAAACTCCTACAATGAGCAGTTCTTC. This gives the protein CASSQGQANSYNEQFF.

The chain uses TRBV4-1 and TRBJ1-6; TRBD1 might be the D (5 bases). The CDR3 is made up of 16 amino acids. The germline CDR1 and CDR2 sequences are MGHRA and YSYEKL. V was clipped by 3 bases and J by 6 bases, with 15 bases between them. Written as DNA, the CDR3 is TGCGCCAGCAGCCACGTCGGGGGGGAAGGTAATTCACCCCTCCACTTT. The encoded protein is CASSHVGGEGNSPLHF.

Here the CDR3 reads CASSTQGYNEQFF. The CDR3 DNA sequence: TGTGCCAGCAGTACACAGGGTTACAATGAGCAGTTCTTC. V gene TRBV2 combines with J gene TRBJ2-1; possible D gene TRBD1, 6 bases. The V end was cut by 5 bases, the J end by 4 bases, with 9 bases between. Germline CDR1 SNHLY, CDR2 FYNNEI. The CDR3 is 13 residues long.

V gene TRBV7-8 combines with J gene TRBJ2-3; D perhaps matches TRBD2 (5 bases). V was clipped by 1 base and J by 2 bases, with 10 bases between them. Per germline, CDR1 SGHVS and CDR2 FQNEAQ. This CDR3 contains 15 residues. The CDR3, as DNA: TGTGCCAGCAGCTTAGTGGGCGGGTTCACAGATACGCAGTATTTT. Protein sequence: CASSLVGGFTDTQYF.

There are a few counts of this clone. The V and J genes are TRBV4-1 and TRBJ2-6; 10 nucleotides match TRBD1. CDR1 is MGHRA and CDR2 is YSYEKL in the germline V gene. Trimming took 4 bases from V and 3 from J; bases not matched to a gene: 6. The CDR3 covers 17 residues. The CDR3 coding sequence is TGCGCCAGCAGCCCTGGACAGGGGGAGGTTGGGGCCAACGTCCTGACTTTC. It encodes CASSPGQGEVGANVLTF.

The chain is built from TRBV28 and TRBJ2-7; 10 bases line up with TRBD2. CDR3 length: 16 residues. V was clipped by 5 bases and J by 5 bases; unmatched bases: 12. CDR1 MDHEN and CDR2 SYDVKM come from the germline V gene. CDR3 bases: TGTGCCAGCAGTCCCACACCGGGACTAGCGTCCCACGAGCAGTACTTC. Protein product: CASSPTPGLASHEQYF.

The rearrangement uses TRBV4-1 and TRBJ2-1, with D possibly TRBD2 on 5 matching bases. Germline V gives CDR1 MGHRA, CDR2 YSYEKL. The CDR3 spans 14 residues. V was cut by 0 bases and J by 7 bases, with 10 bases left in between. The chain's CDR3 is CASSQDPRTNEQFF. In DNA, the CDR3 is TGCGCCAGCAGCCAAGACCCCCGGACTAATGAGCAGTTCTTC.

V is TRBV7-6 and J is TRBJ2-5; D possibly corresponds to TRBD2 (6 bases). The end of the DNA fits TRBJ2-7 better, so the J call may be wrong. The germline V gene has CDR1 SGHVS and CDR2 FNYEAQ. The CDR3 is 14 residues long. The chain's CDR3 is CASSPGTPGDEQYF. The CDR3 coding sequence is TGTGCCAGCAGCCCCGGGACTCCCGGGGACGAGCAGTACTTC.

The V call is TRBV7-2, the J call TRBJ1-2, with D possibly TRBD1 on 6 matching bases. This CDR3 is 14 amino acids long. Germline CDR1 reads SGHTA; CDR2 reads FQGNSA. V lost 5 bases to trimming and J lost 0 bases, with 10 bases between them. The CDR3 DNA reads TGTGCCAGCAGCCAGGGGACGGCTAACTATGGCTACACCTTC. This codes for CASSQGTANYGYTF.

The chain is built from TRBV6-6 and TRBJ1-1; D remains ambiguous. The germline CDR1 and CDR2 sequences are MNHNY and SVGAGI (reference sequence). The CDR3 runs to 13 residues. V lost 7 bases to trimming and J lost 2 bases, with 11 bases between them. The CDR3 DNA reads as TGTGCCAGCACTGGAGGGATAAACACTGAAGCTTTCTTT. The encoded protein is CASTGGINTEAFF.

The chain uses TRBV14 and TRBJ2-7; D is perhaps TRBD1 (6 bases). Trimming pared 2 bases from V and 2 bases from J, leaving 13 bases between. Germline-derived CDR1 and CDR2 are SGHDN and FVKESK. The CDR3 totals 15 residues. Here the CDR3 DNA reads TGTGCCAGCAGCCAATATACCGGGACACCCTACGAGCAGTACTTC. Its translation is CASSQYTGTPYEQYF. The complete variable domain, with remaining parts taken from reference TRBV14 and TRBJ2-7, reads EAGVTQFPSHSVIEKGQTVTLRCDPISGHDNLYWYRRVMGKEIKFLLHFVKESKQDESGMPNNRFLAERTGGTYSTLKVQPAELEDSGVYFCASSQYTGTPYEQYFGPGTRLTVT.

The chain uses TRBV11-2 and TRBJ2-1, with 8 bases fitting TRBD1. With V trimmed by 2 bases and J by 3 bases, 3 bases remained unmatched. CDR1 SGHAT and CDR2 FQNNGV come from the germline V gene. CDR3 length: 15 residues. Written as DNA, the CDR3 is TGTGCCAGCAGCTTAAGGGGGACAGGCTACAATGAGCAGTTCTTC. Its protein is CASSLRGTGYNEQFF.

Note on this clone: A far larger clone is one base from this, pointing to a likely read error. This sample includes further DNA sequences coding for the same CDR3. This chain connects TRBV7-9 to TRBJ2-7; 10 nucleotides agree with TRBD1. The CDR3 runs to 15 residues. Per the germline V gene, CDR1 is SEHNR and CDR2 is FQNEAQ (reference sequence). V shed 5 bases, J shed 4 bases, and the junction held 8 bases outside the gene matches. The CDR3 bases are TGTGCCAGCAGCCCTGGACAGGGGGAAGGGTACGAGCAGTACTTC. Translated, it gives CASSPGQGEGYEQYF.

This clone appeared once. This chain's CDR3 is CASSQGLSGGGYEQYF. The DNA for the CDR3 is TGTGCCAGCAGCCAAGGACTTTCCGGAGGCGGCTACGAGCAGTACTTC. The chain recombines TRBV7-2 with TRBJ2-7, with D maybe TRBD2 (5 bases). CDR1 SGHTA and CDR2 FQGNSA come from the germline V gene. The CDR3 runs to 16 residues. The V end lost 5 bases, the J end lost 3 bases, and 20 bases lay between the germline ends.

This chain's CDR3 is CASSQLTSLDRPIYEQYF. The DNA for the CDR3 is TGTGCCAGCAGCCAACTTACTTCTCTGGACAGGCCTATCTACGAGCAGTACTTC. The chain has TRBV5-6 and TRBJ2-7, with 7 nucleotides matching TRBD1. The CDR3 is made up of 18 amino acids. CDR1 and CDR2 (germline): SGHDT, YYEEEE. V trimming: 4 bases; J trimming: 3 bases; junction bases outside the gene matches: 19.

The rearrangement joins TRBV7-9 to TRBJ2-5, with D perhaps matching TRBD1 (5 bases). The germline gives CDR1 SEHNR, CDR2 FQNEAQ (reference sequence). The CDR3 extends over 14 amino acids. Trimming left V 3 bases short and J 5 bases short, with 13 bases between. The chain's CDR3 is CASSFFQGGETQYF. CDR3 coding DNA: TGTGCCAGCAGCTTCTTTCAGGGTGGGGAGACCCAGTACTTC. Full variable domain (rest looked up from reference TRBV7-9 and TRBJ2-5): DTGVSQNPRHKITKRGQNVTFRCDPISEHNRLYWYRQTLGQGPEFLTYFQNEAQLEKSRLLSDRFSAERPKGSFSTLEIQRTEQGDSAMYLCASSFFQGGETQYFGPGTRLLVL.